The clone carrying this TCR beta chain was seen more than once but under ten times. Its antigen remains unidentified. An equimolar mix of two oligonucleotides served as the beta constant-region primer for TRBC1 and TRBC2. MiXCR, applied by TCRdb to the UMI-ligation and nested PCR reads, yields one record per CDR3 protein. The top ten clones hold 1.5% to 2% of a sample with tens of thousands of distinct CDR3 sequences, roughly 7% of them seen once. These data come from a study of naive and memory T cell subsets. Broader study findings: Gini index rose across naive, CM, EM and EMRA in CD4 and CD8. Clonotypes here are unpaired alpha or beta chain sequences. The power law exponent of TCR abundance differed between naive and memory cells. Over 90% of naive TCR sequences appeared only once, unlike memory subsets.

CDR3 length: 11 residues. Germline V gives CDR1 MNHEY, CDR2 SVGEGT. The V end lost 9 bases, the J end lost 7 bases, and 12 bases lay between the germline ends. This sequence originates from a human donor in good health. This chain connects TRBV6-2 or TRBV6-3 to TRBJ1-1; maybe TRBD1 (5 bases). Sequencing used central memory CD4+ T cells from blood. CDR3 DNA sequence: TGTGCCAGTAACGACAGATATGAAGCTTTCTTT. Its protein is CASNDRYEAFF.